The 12 T cell receptor beta chains in this list originate from one sample, sequenced in a study of PD-1 blockade in classical Hodgkin lymphoma. Sequencing was performed with immunoSEQ multiplex PCR; in TCRdb, only in-frame clones are kept and a portion is missing. The sample includes 75,000 to 100,000 clones, 65% to 85% of them seen just once. All patients relapsed after autologous stem cell transplantation, and brentuximab vedotin exposure varied. This sample comprised peripheral blood mononuclear cells (PBMCs), obtained at baseline. Receptor source: a human donor with classical Hodgkin lymphoma.

This CDR3 is CSVGGRQDTQYF. The CDR3 DNA reads TGCAGCGTTGGCGGGAGGCAAGATACGCAGTATTTT. V is TRBV29-1 and J is TRBJ2-3, with 8 bases identical to TRBD2. Trimming removed 4 bases from V and 5 bases from J; junction bases left unmatched: 2. The CDR3 runs 12 residues. In germline, CDR1 is SQVTM, CDR2 ANQGSEA.

This chain links TRBV4-2 with TRBJ2-3; 11 bases agree with TRBD2. Germline V gene sequence: CDR1 LGHNA, CDR2 YNFKEQ. The V and J ends lost 3 bases and 0 bases, in that order; junction bases with no gene match: 5. The CDR3 extends over 17 amino acids. CDR3 DNA: TGTGCCAGCAGCCAGGCGACTAGCGGGACGAGCACAGATACGCAGTATTTT. Translated, it gives CASSQATSGTSTDTQYF.

V and J are TRBV7-8 and TRBJ2-5; D uncertain. This CDR3 contains 10 residues. CDR1 is SGHVS, CDR2 FQNEAQ, per germline. V was cut by 10 bases and J by 5 bases, with 8 bases left in between. CDR3 nucleotide sequence: TGTGCCACCTCTCGGGAGACCCAGTACTTC. Translated: CATSRETQYF.

This clone was recorded many times. The chain has TRBV6-1 and TRBJ1-2; perhaps TRBD1 as D (6 bases). The CDR3 is made up of 12 amino acids. Germline lookup yields CDR1 MNHNS and CDR2 SASEGT. V was pared by 6 bases and J by 2 bases, with 7 bases between. The CDR3 spells CASRGANYGYTF. CDR3 in DNA: TGTGCCAGCAGGGGGGCGAACTATGGCTACACCTTC.

The chain links TRBV7-8 to TRBJ1-3; TRBD1 matches 7 bases. Losses at the gene ends were 5 bases for V and 1 base for J; bases not matched to a gene: 5. Germline V CDR1 and CDR2: SGHVS, FQNEAQ. This CDR3 is built from 15 residues. The CDR3: CASSVATGSGNTIYF. In DNA form, the CDR3 reads TGTGCCAGCAGCGTCGCGACAGGGTCTGGAAACACCATATATTTT.

V usage is TRBV10-3 and J usage is TRBJ2-3; TRBD2 might be the D (7 bases). CDR3 size: 15 residues. V lost 4 bases and J lost 5, with 16 bases in between. The germline gives CDR1 ENHRY, CDR2 SYGVKD. CDR3 loop: CAISGRGGGVDTQYF. CDR3 bases: TGTGCCATCAGTGGTCGAGGGGGAGGGGTAGATACGCAGTATTTT.

The V gene is TRBV9, the J gene TRBJ2-1; tentatively, D is TRBD1 (5 bases). The length of the CDR3 is 13 residues. Trimming left V 0 bases short and J 9 bases short, with 10 bases between. CDR1 SGDLS and CDR2 YYNGEE come from the germline V gene. CDR3 nucleotides: TGTGCCAGCAGCGTAGAGGGGTTGAGTGAGCAGTTCTTC. Its translation is CASSVEGLSEQFF.

The chain carries TRBV6-1 and TRBJ1-2; D perhaps matches TRBD1 (5 bases). Trimming pared 0 bases from V and 8 bases from J, leaving 13 bases between. This CDR3 has 14 residues. Germline CDR1 MNHNS, CDR2 SASEGT. This CDR3 reads CASSEAWQGRGYTF. In DNA, the CDR3 is TGTGCCAGCAGTGAAGCGTGGCAGGGTAGGGGCTACACCTTC.

The rearrangement joins TRBV18 to TRBJ1-1; 8 nucleotides agree with TRBD1. The CDR3 is 14 amino acids. Germline V gene sequence: CDR1 KGHSH, CDR2 LQKENI. V shed 3 bases and J 8 bases; nucleotides not matched to a gene: 8. The CDR3 sequence: CASSPQTGVSEAFF. Written as DNA, the CDR3 is TGTGCCAGCTCACCTCAGACAGGGGTTTCGGAAGCTTTCTTT.

Comment on this clone: Germline is not matched at one junction end, which may reflect a read error. V is TRBV13 and J is TRBJ1-2; 11 nucleotides align to TRBD1. The CDR3 contains 17 residues. Germline CDR1 PRHDT, CDR2 FYEKMQ (reference sequence). The CDR3 spells CASSVGTGGGRVRSYTF. CDR3 coding DNA: TGTGCCAGCAGCGTAGGGACAGGGGGAGGTAGGGTGAGAAGCTACACCTTC.

The V call is TRBV6-5, the J call TRBJ2-5; D tentatively fits TRBD1 or TRBD2 (5 bases each). V shed 6 bases and J shed 8 bases, with 16 bases lying between them. Per the germline V gene, CDR1 is MNHEY and CDR2 is SVGAGI. The CDR3 length is 13 residues. This CDR3 reads CASSTPGADTQYF. In DNA, the CDR3 is TGTGCCAGCAGCACCCCCGGGGCGGACACCCAGTACTTC.

The chain joins TRBV5-1 to TRBJ1-1; D remains unclear. From germline, CDR1 is SGHRS and CDR2 YFSETQ. The CDR3 spans 14 residues. Trimming took off 0 bases at V and 3 bases at J, with 9 bases between the two ends. The CDR3 sequence: CASSLAKGYTEAFF. The CDR3 DNA follows: TGCGCCAGCAGCTTGGCCAAGGGATACACTGAAGCTTTCTTT.